The subject of this entry is one TCR beta chain. This sample is part of a study of identifying expanded T cells in peripheral blood. Looked up from germline, CDR1 is SGHRS and CDR2 is YFSETQ. The CDR3 sequence is 15 residues long. V was cut by 0 bases and J by 2 bases, with 8 bases left in between. Collection occurred without any documented infections or immune events in donors. Only in-frame clones appear in the TCRdb table, and some are missing; sequencing was by immunoSEQ multiplex PCR. The sample consists of 81,000 or so clones, 84% of them appearing once. The receptor comes from a person aged 18-70 years in good health. Sequencing was done on a sample of blood. The rearrangement joins TRBV5-1 to TRBJ2-2; tentative D call: TRBD1 (6 bases). CDR3 sequence: CASSLDRANTGELFF. Written as DNA, the CDR3 is TGCGCCAGCAGCTTGGACAGGGCAAACACCGGGGAGCTGTTTTTT.